The 11 T cell receptor beta chains presented below share a single source sample, sequenced in a study of shared clonotypes between healthy human individuals. Naivety among CD8 cells was defined by CD45RO negativity and positive CCR7 selection, thereby excluding terminally differentiated effector memory CD45RA+ cells. The protocol was immunoSEQ multiplex PCR, while the TCRdb copy is restricted to in-frame clones and leaves out a portion. The sample records nearly 2 million clones, about 94% being singletons. Sequencing was carried out using naive CD8+ T cells sorted from blood. Source of these receptors: a man between 18 and 35 years old in good health.

The chain carries TRBV7-8 and TRBJ2-1, with no clear D. Germline assignment: CDR1 SGHVS and CDR2 FQNEAQ. The CDR3 runs to 14 residues. With 4 bases removed from V and 9 bases from J, the gap between germline ends came to 16 bases. This CDR3 is CASSSILDLGEQFF. The CDR3 DNA is TGTGCCAGCAGCTCCATACTGGATTTGGGTGAGCAGTTCTTC.

The V and J genes are TRBV30 and TRBJ2-3; 7 bases agree with TRBD1. Germline CDR1 and CDR2: GTSNPN and SVGIG (reference sequence). Trimming removed 3 bases from V and 7 bases from J; junction bases left unmatched: 10. This CDR3 contains 14 residues. Here the CDR3 reads CAWSWDSNINTQYF. CDR3 sequence (DNA): TGTGCCTGGAGCTGGGACAGTAACATAAATACGCAGTATTTT.

For the CDR3, the DNA is TGTGCCAGCAGCGATTATGTGGGAGAGGTGGAGACCCAGTACTTC. Residues: CASSDYVGEVETQYF. The chain carries TRBV11-2 and TRBJ2-5; possible D gene TRBD2, 5 bases. Per the germline V gene, CDR1 is SGHAT and CDR2 is FQNNGV. The CDR3 covers 15 residues. The V end lost 5 bases, the J end lost 5 bases, and 18 bases lay between the germline ends.

The table lists this clone with a count of one. J is TRBJ2-7 and V is TRBV27; 9 positions agree with TRBD2. Losses at the gene ends were 4 bases for V and 2 bases for J; bases not matched to a gene: 9. The CDR3 runs 16 residues. Germline V gene data show CDR1 as MNHEY and CDR2 as SMNVEV (reference sequence). The DNA for the CDR3 is TGTGCCAGCAGTTCTAAACCGGGACTAGCCACCTACGAGCAGTACTTC. It translates to CASSSKPGLATYEQYF.

The rearrangement uses TRBV25-1 and TRBJ2-5; 11 bases are shared with TRBD2. CDR3 length equals 12 residues. Trimming cost V 9 bases and J 10 bases; bases outside gene matches: 7. Germline CDR1 MGHDK, CDR2 SYGVNS. This chain's CDR3 is CASSGGADDQYF. CDR3 DNA sequence: TGTGCCAGTAGCGGGGGGGCCGATGACCAGTACTTC.

J is TRBJ1-4 and V is TRBV4-1; TRBD1 might be the D (5 bases). Deletions cut 0 bases from V and 6 bases from J, with 11 bases between. The CDR3 runs 15 residues. Germline CDR1 is MGHRA and CDR2 is YSYEKL. Written as DNA, the CDR3 is TGCGCCAGCAGCCAAGAAAGGGCGGGGGATGAAAAACTGTTTTTT. It translates to CASSQERAGDEKLFF.

V gene TRBV11-2 combines with J gene TRBJ1-6; 8 bases line up with TRBD1. This CDR3 has 14 residues. Unmatched junction bases numbered 3, after V lost 4 bases and J lost 7 bases. The germline V gene encodes CDR1 SGHAT and CDR2 FQNNGV. The CDR3 DNA follows: TGTGCCAGCAGCTGGACAGGGATCAATTCACCCCTCCACTTT. It encodes CASSWTGINSPLHF.

This chain links TRBV15 with TRBJ2-2; no definite D call. This CDR3 has 13 residues. V lost 6 bases and J 6 bases, leaving 11 bases between the germline ends. From germline, CDR1 is LNHNV and CDR2 YYDKDF (reference sequence). DNA for the CDR3: TGTGCCACCAGTTTCAATGGGGCCGGGGAGCTGTTTTTT. Its translation: CATSFNGAGELFF.

This chain connects TRBV11-3 to TRBJ2-1, with TRBD1 matching over 11 bases. This CDR3 has 16 amino acids. Germline V lookup: CDR1 SGHNT, CDR2 YENEEA. The junction had 5 bases not matched to a gene; V was cut back by 5 bases and J by 2 bases. This CDR3 reads CASSPRTGGPYNEQFF. The CDR3 DNA is TGTGCCAGCAGCCCGAGGACAGGGGGCCCCTACAATGAGCAGTTCTTC.

V and J are TRBV18 and TRBJ1-1; possible D gene TRBD1, 5 bases. The V gene's germline CDR1 is KGHSH and CDR2 LQKENI. Trimming shortened V by 2 bases and J by 8 bases, and 12 bases separated the two germline ends. The CDR3 is 13 residues long. DNA for the CDR3: TGTGCCAGCTCACCAGAGATGGGGGTGGAAGCTTTCTTT. It is translated as CASSPEMGVEAFF.

V and J are TRBV5-4 and TRBJ2-7; 10 bases line up with TRBD1. The CDR3 runs 14 residues. The germline V gene encodes CDR1 SGHNT and CDR2 YYREEE (reference sequence). The J segment lost 6 bases and the V segment lost 1 base, leaving 4 bases of the junction unmatched. CDR3 nucleotides: TGTGCCAGCAGCTTGCGACAGGGGGCTCGCGAGCAGTACTTC. This sequence encodes CASSLRQGAREQYF.